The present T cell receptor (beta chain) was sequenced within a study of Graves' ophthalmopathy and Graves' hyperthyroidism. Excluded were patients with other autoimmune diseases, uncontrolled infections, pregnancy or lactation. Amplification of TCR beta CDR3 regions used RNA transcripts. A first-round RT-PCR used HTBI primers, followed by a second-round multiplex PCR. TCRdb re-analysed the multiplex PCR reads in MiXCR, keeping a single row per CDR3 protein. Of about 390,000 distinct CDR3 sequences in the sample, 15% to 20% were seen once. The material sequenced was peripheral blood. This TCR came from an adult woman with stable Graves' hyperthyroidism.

The CDR3 protein is CASSPADGREESYEQYF. The CDR3 DNA follows: TGTGCCAGCAGTCCCGCGGACGGGCGTGAGGAATCCTACGAGCAGTACTTC. The rearrangement uses TRBV11-1 and TRBJ2-7; D not resolved. This CDR3 has 17 residues. The V end was cut by 6 bases, the J end by 1 base, with 22 bases between. Germline V gives CDR1 SGHAT, CDR2 FQDESV (reference sequence).